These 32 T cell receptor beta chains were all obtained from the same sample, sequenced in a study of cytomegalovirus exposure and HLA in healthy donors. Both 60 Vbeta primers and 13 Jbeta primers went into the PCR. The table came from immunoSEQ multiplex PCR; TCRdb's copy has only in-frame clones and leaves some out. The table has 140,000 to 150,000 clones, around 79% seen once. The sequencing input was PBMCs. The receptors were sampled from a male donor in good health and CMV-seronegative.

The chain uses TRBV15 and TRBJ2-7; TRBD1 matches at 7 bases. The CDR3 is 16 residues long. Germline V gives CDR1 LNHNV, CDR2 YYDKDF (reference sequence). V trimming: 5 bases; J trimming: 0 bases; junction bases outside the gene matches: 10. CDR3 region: CATSLGDRLLSYEQYF. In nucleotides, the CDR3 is TGTGCCACCAGCCTCGGGGACAGACTCCTCTCCTACGAGCAGTACTTC.

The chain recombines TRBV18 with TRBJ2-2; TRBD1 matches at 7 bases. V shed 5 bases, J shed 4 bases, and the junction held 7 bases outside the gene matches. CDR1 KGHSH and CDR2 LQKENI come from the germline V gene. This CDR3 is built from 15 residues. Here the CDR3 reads CASSFTGELTGELFF. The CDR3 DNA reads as TGTGCCAGCTCATTTACAGGGGAACTCACCGGGGAGCTGTTTTTT.

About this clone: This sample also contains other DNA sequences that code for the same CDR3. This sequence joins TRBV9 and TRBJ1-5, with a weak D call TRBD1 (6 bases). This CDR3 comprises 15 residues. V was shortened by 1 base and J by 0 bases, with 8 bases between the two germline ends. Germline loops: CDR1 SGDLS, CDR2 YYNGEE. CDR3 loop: CASSVSGDSNQPQHF. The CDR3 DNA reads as TGTGCCAGCAGCGTATCAGGGGATAGCAATCAGCCCCAGCATTTT.

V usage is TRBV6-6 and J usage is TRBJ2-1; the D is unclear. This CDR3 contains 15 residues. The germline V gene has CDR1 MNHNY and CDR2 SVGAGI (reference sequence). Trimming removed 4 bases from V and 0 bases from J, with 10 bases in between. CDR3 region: CASSFTEPSYNEQFF. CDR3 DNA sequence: TGTGCCAGCAGTTTTACAGAGCCCTCCTACAATGAGCAGTTCTTC.

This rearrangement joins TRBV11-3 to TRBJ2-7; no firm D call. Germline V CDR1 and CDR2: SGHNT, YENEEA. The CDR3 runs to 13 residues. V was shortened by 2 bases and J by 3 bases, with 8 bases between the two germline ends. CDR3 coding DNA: TGTGCCAGCAGCTTATCTCAGAACTACGAGCAGTACTTC. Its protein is CASSLSQNYEQYF.

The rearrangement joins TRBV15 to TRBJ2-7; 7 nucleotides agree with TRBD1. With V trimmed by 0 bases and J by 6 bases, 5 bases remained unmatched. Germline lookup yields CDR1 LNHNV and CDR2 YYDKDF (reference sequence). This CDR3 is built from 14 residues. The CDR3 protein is CATSRDPDRSEQYF. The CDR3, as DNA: TGTGCCACCAGCAGAGATCCGGACAGGTCCGAGCAGTACTTC.

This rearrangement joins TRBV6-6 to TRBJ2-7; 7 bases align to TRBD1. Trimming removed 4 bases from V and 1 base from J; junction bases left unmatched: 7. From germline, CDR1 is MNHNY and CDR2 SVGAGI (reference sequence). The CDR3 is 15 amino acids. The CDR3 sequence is CASSSKTGLSYEQYF. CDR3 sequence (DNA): TGTGCCAGCAGTTCCAAGACAGGGCTTTCCTACGAGCAGTACTTC.

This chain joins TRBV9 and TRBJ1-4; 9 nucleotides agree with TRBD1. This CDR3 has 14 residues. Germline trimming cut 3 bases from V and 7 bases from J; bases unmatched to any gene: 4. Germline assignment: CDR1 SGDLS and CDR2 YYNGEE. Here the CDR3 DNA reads TGTGCCAGCAGCGCCGGACAGGGGCTTGAAAAACTGTTTTTT. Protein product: CASSAGQGLEKLFF.

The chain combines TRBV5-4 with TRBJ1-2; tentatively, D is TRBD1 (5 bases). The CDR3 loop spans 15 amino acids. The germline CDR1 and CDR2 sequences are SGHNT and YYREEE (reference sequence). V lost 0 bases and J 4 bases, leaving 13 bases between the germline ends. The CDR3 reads CASSLEEGQFYGYTF. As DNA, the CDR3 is TGTGCCAGCAGCTTGGAGGAGGGGCAGTTCTATGGCTACACCTTC.

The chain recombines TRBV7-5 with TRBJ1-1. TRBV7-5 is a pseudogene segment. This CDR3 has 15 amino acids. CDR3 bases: TGTGCCAGAAGCTTGTGGCGCGGCGGGGACACTGAAGCTTTCTTT. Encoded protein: CARSLWRGGDTEAFF.

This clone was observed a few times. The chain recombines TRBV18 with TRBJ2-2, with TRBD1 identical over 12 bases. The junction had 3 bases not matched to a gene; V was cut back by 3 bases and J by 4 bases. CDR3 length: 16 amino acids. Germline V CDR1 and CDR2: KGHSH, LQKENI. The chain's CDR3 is CASSPGTGGITGELFF. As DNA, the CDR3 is TGTGCCAGCTCACCCGGGACAGGGGGCATCACCGGGGAGCTGTTTTTT.

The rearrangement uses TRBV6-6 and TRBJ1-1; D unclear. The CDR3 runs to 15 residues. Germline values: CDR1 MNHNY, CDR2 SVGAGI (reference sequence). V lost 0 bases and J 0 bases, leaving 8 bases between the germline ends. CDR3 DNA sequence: TGTGCCAGCAGTTACTCGGGCAGGATGAACACTGAAGCTTTCTTT. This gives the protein CASSYSGRMNTEAFF.

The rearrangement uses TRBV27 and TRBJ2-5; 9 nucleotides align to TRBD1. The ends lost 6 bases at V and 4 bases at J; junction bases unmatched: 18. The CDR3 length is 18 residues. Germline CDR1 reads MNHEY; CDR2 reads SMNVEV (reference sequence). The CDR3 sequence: CASSHLRIKTGGRETQYF. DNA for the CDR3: TGTGCCAGCAGCCACCTACGAATAAAAACAGGGGGCAGAGAGACCCAGTACTTC.

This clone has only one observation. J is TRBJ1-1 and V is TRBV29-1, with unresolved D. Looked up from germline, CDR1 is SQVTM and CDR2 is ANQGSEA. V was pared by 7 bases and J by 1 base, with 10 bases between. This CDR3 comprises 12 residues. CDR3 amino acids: CSAITENTEAFF. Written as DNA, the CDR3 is TGCAGCGCCATTACAGAGAACACTGAAGCTTTCTTT.

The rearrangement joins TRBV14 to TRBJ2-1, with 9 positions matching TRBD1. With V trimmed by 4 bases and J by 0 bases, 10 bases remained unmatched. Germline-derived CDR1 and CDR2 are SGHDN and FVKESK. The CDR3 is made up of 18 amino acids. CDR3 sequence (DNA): TGTGCCAGCAGCCGAAAGATGACAGGGGGTTTCTCCTACAATGAGCAGTTCTTC. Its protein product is CASSRKMTGGFSYNEQFF.

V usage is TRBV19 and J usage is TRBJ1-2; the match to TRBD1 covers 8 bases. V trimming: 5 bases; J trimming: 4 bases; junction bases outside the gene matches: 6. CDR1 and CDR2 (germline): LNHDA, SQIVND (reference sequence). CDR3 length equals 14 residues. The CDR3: CASSLRTGLYGYTF. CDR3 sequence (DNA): TGTGCCAGTAGTCTCAGGACAGGGCTCTATGGCTACACCTTC.

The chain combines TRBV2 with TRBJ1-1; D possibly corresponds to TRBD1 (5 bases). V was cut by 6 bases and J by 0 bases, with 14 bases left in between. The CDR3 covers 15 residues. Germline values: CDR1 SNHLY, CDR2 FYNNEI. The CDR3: CASSNSGFVNTEAFF. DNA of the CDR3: TGTGCCAGCAGCAATTCAGGGTTCGTGAACACTGAAGCTTTCTTT.

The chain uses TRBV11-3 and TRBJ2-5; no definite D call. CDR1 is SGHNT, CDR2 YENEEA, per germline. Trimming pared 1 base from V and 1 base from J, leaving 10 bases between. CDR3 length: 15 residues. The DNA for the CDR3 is TGTGCCAGCAGCTTAGGGGTGGGCTCCCAAGAGACCCAGTACTTC. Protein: CASSLGVGSQETQYF. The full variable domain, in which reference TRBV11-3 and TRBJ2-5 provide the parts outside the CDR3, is EAGVVQSPRYKIIEKKQPVAFWCNPISGHNTLYWYLQNLGQGPELLIRYENEEAVDDSQLPKDRFSAERLKGVDSTLKIQPAELGDSAVYLCASSLGVGSQETQYFGPGTRLLVL.

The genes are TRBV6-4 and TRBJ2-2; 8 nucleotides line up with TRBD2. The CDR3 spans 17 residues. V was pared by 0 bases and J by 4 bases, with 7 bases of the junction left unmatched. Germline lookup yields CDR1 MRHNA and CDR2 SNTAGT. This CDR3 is CASSDSASGSITGELFF. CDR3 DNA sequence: TGTGCCAGCAGTGACTCAGCCAGCGGGAGCATCACCGGGGAGCTGTTTTTT.

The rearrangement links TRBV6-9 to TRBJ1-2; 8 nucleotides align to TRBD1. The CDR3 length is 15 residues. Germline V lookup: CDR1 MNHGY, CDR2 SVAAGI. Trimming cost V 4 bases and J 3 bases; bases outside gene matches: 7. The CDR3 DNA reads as TGTGCCAGCAGTTCGGGACAGGTGGGTGACTATGGCTACACCTTC. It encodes CASSSGQVGDYGYTF.

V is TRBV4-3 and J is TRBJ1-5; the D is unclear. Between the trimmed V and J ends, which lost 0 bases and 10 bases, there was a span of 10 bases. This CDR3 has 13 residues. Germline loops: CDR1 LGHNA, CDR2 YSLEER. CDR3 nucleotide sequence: TGCGCCAGCAGCCAAGATCGAGCAAACCCCCAGCATTTT. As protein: CASSQDRANPQHF.

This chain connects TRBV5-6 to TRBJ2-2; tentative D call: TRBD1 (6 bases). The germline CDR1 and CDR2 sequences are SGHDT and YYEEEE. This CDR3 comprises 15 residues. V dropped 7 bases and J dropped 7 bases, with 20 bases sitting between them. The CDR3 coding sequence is TGTGCCAGCCGCCTAACTTGGGGGCTCGGCGGGGAGCTGTTTTTT. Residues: CASRLTWGLGGELFF.

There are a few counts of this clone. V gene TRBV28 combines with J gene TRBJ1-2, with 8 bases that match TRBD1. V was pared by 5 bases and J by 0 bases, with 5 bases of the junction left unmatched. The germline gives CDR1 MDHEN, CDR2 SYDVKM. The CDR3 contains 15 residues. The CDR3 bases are TGTGCCAGCAGTCCTCGACAGGGGACTAACTATGGCTACACCTTC. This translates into CASSPRQGTNYGYTF.

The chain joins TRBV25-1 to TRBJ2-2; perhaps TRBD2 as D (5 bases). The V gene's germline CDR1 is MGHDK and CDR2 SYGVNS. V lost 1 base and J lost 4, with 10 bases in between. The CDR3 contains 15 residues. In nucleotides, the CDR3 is TGTGCCAGCAGTGAATCCGGGATAATCACCGGGGAGCTGTTTTTT. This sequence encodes CASSESGIITGELFF.

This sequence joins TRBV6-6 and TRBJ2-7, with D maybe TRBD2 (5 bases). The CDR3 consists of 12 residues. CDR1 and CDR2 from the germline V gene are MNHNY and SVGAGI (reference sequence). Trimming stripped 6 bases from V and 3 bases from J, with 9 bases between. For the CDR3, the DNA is TGTGCCAGCAGCCCGGGGAGCTACGAGCAGTACTTC. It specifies CASSPGSYEQYF.

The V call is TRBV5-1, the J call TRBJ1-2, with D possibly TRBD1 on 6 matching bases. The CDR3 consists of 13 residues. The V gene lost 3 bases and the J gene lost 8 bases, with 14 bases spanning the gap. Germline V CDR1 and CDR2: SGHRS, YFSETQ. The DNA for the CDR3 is TGCGCCAGCAGCTCGCCGGGACAACAAGGCTACACCTTC. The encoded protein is CASSSPGQQGYTF.

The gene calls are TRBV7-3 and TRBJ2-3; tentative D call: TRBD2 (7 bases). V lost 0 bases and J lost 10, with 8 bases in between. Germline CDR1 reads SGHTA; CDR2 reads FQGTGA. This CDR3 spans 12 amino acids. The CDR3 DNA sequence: TGTGCCAGCAGCTTAACAGGGGGGGCGCAGTATTTT. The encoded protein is CASSLTGGAQYF.

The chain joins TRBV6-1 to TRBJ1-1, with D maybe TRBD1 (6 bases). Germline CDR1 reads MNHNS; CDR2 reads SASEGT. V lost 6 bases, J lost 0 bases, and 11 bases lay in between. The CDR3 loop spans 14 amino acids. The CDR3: CASRLDRMNTEAFF. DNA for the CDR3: TGTGCCAGCAGACTTGACAGGATGAACACTGAAGCTTTCTTT.

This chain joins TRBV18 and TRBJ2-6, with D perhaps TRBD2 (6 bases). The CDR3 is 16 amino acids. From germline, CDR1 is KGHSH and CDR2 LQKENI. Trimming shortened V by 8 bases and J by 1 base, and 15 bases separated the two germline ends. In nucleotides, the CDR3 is TGTGCCAGCATGACCCAGGAGGGGTCTGGGGCCAACGTCCTGACTTTC. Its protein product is CASMTQEGSGANVLTF.

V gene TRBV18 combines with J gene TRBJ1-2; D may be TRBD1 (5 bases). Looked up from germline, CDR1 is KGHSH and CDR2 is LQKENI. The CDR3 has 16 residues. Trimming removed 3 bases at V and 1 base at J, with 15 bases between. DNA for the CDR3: TGTGCCAGCTCACCCCAGGGCGAAAGTCTTAACTATGGCTACACCTTC. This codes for CASSPQGESLNYGYTF.

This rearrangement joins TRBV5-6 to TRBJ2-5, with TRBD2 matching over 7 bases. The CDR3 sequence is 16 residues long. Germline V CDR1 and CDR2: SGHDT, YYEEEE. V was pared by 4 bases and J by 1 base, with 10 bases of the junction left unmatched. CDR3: CASSTFLAAFQETQYF. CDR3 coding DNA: TGTGCCAGCAGCACCTTCCTAGCGGCCTTCCAAGAGACCCAGTACTTC.

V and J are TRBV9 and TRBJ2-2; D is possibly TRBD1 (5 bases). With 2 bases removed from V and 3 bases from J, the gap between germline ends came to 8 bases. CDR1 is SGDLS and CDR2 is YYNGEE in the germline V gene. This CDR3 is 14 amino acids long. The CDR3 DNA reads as TGTGCCAGCAGCGTTCAGGGATACACCGGGGAGCTGTTTTTT. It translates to CASSVQGYTGELFF.